The 2 T cell receptor beta chains below were found in one sample sequenced in a study of cytomegalovirus exposure and HLA in healthy donors. Libraries were prepared by immunoSEQ multiplex PCR; TCRdb keeps only in-frame clonotypes and omits some of them. The sample contains about 240,000 clones, 75% to 90% of which appear only once. Sequencing was done on a sample of PBMCs. These receptors were taken from a young woman in good health and CMV-seropositive.

This chain links TRBV28 with TRBJ2-3; 11 bases match TRBD1. With V trimmed by 4 bases and J by 5 bases, 5 bases remained unmatched. CDR1 is MDHEN, CDR2 SYDVKM, per germline. This CDR3 comprises 15 residues. The CDR3 is CASSSPDRGRDTQYF. The CDR3 region has the DNA TGTGCCAGCAGTTCCCCGGACAGGGGGCGAGATACGCAGTATTTT.

CDR3: CASSLEPGQIIYEQYF. In DNA, the CDR3 is TGTGCCAGCAGCTTGGAACCGGGACAGATTATATACGAGCAGTACTTC. The J gene is TRBJ2-7, the V gene TRBV5-6; 7 bases map to TRBD1. V was pared by 0 bases and J by 4 bases, with 10 bases of the junction left unmatched. The CDR3 covers 16 residues. The germline CDR1 and CDR2 sequences are SGHDT and YYEEEE.